This T cell receptor beta chain was sequenced in a study of T cells after yellow fever vaccination (dated by TCRdb to the late 2010s). A note on the overall study: The SMART-Seq v4 Ultra Low Input RNA kit was used to prepare libraries from fractions with low cell numbers. To follow T-cell clones before and after both primary and booster YFV17D yellow fever vaccination, bulk TCR alpha and beta repertoires underwent longitudinal sequencing. Two healthy male donors, one aged 18 to 30 and one aged 30 to 40 years, made up the cohort. Bulk PBMC replicates and cell subsets were isolated from blood drawn at multiple timepoints before and after both primary and secondary immunization.

The sample's treatment or condition label, in plain terms: live attenuated yellow fever vaccine strain. At every blood-draw timepoint, two biological replicates of bulk PBMCs were collected. A standard Ficoll-Paque protocol was used to isolate PBMCs from peripheral blood. TriZol was used to extract RNA from bulk PBMCs, from CD4 and CD8 fractions, and from dextramer-positive and dextramer-negative fractions. TCRdb lists the instrument as Illumina NovaSeq 6000. TCR cDNA was made using 5'RACE template switching, a step that added a universal primer site and unique molecular identifiers. Priming for cDNA synthesis came from both the TCR alpha and TCR beta constant segments. Library amplification used two PCR steps, and the second PCR step added sample barcodes and sequencing adapters. Sequencing of libraries was performed on Illumina HiSeq 2500 (2x100 bp) or NovaSeq (2x150 bp). As for the authors' bioinformatics: Demultiplexing of reads and collapsing into UMI consensus sequences were performed with MIGEC, and V(D)J alignment was carried out with MiXCR. Clonotypes responding to the vaccine were identified with edgeR on replicate PBMC samples, with the criteria of FDR below 0.01 and a log2 fold change above 5 up to day 15. Each bulk clonotype was labeled CD4 or CD8 based on which sequenced repertoire, CD4 or CD8, contained the clonotype at higher abundance. TCRdb reworked the public reads: Q25 trimming with fastp, MiXCR clone assembly, productive beta chains retained. One record per CDR3 amino acid sequence lists the most common genes and DNA. TCRdb, not the original authors, processed these V and J calls. The sample table lists some 420,000 distinct CDR3 sequences, 18% of them with a count of one. The top ten constitute over 15% of the sample.

The CDR3 covers 16 residues, taking in both the cysteine and the phenylalanine. Only the CDR3 region is kept as DNA, spanning 48 bases read in frame from base 1. Paper-wide results and their limitations: Because abundant contaminating clonotypes from the bulk population could be contained in FACS-sorted repertoires, computational filtering was required. A small share of clonotypes occurred in both CD4 and CD8 compartments, likely arising from convergent recombination. Compared with the primary T-cell response, the secondary T-cell response was faster but weaker, reaching its peak on day 5 rather than on day 15. Because the study included only two donors, the extent to which the findings can be generalized is limited. After the booster, most clones that had expanded after primary vaccination were detected again (around 96% of CD4 and about 88% of CD8), suggesting broad maintenance of memory.

This clonotype was found many times. Its antigen is unknown. Per-base qualities were not stored, and no clone one base away is much larger. The source of this sequence is a man aged 18 to 30 who received the YFV17D yellow fever vaccine. The specimen comprised PBMCs, sampled before the yellow fever booster vaccination. This chain joins TRBV3-2 to TRBJ1-3; TRBD1, the table's D call, lacks a check against the DNA. TRBV3-2 is tagged as a pseudogene. Here the CDR3 is given as CASSQEGRGAENTIYF. The DNA is as follows: TGTGCCAGCAGCCAAGAGGGTAGGGGCGCCGAAAACACCATATATTTT.